A selection of T cell receptor beta chains follows, all from one sample in a study of blood T cell repertoires in COVID-19. Libraries were prepared by immunoSEQ multiplex PCR; TCRdb keeps only in-frame clonotypes and omits some of them. The sample lists some 140,000 clones; about four fifths were seen once. The source material was peripheral blood. These receptors originate from an older man with acute or convalescent COVID-19. CDR3s include the opening cysteine and the closing phenylalanine or tryptophan. A D gene is named only where the DNA matches it firmly. The size entry is marked missing in some rows and otherwise reads once, few, many or a size class.

TRBD1,TRBJ2-7,NA,TRBV10-3,CAISEGDRAHEQYF,TGTGCCATCAGTGAGGGGGACAGGGCACACGAGCAGTACTTC
NA,TRBJ1-5,many,TRBV10-3,CAISESTGDISTQHF,TGTGCCATCAGTGAGTCCACAGGAGACATCAGCACCCAGCATTTT
TRBD1,TRBJ2-7,NA,TRBV5-1,CASSLEGGVKDEQYF,TGCGCCAGCAGCCTGGAAGGGGGCGTTAAAGATGAGCAGTACTTC
TRBD2,TRBJ2-1,NA,TRBV5-5,CASSPTSGGYNEQFF,TGTGCCAGCAGCCCGACTAGCGGGGGGTACAATGAGCAGTTCTTC
NA,TRBJ1-2,few,TRBV29-1,CSVSKQGTNYGYTF,TGCAGCGTGAGTAAGCAGGGGACTAACTATGGCTACACCTTC
NA,TRBJ1-6,many,TRBV27,CASRPQGSYNSPLHF,TGTGCCAGCAGGCCTCAGGGGAGCTATAATTCACCCCTCCACTTT
TRBD1,TRBJ2-3,NA,TRBV19,CASRNRGGTGVSDTQYF,TGTGCCAGTAGGAATCGAGGGGGAACAGGGGTGTCAGATACGCAGTATTTT
NA,TRBJ2-3,NA,TRBV11-3,CASSLGVGLTDTQYF,TGTGCCAGCAGCTTAGGTGTGGGGCTGACAGATACGCAGTATTTT
TRBD1,TRBJ1-3,NA,TRBV7-9,CASSLVGGGTGNTIYF,TGTGCCAGCAGCTTAGTAGGAGGGGGCACTGGAAACACCATATATTTT
TRBD2,TRBJ2-7,NA,TRBV7-6,CASSLRGLAGTYEQYF,TGTGCCAGCAGCTTAAGAGGACTAGCGGGAACCTACGAGCAGTACTTC
NA,TRBJ1-2,NA,TRBV3-1/TRBV3-2,CASSQGGGRQFLNYGYTF,TGTGCCAGCAGCCAAGGGGGGGGAAGACAATTCCTTAACTATGGCTACACCTTC
TRBD2,TRBJ2-1,NA,TRBV29-1,CSVEAGGNEQFF,TGCAGCGTTGAAGCGGGGGGGAATGAGCAGTTCTTC
NA,TRBJ2-1,few,TRBV7-2,CASRPTGTYNEQFF,TGTGCCAGCAGGCCGACAGGTACCTACAATGAGCAGTTCTTC
NA,TRBJ1-2,NA,TRBV5-4,CASSFLTNYGYTF,TGTGCCAGCAGCTTTTTGACAAACTATGGCTACACCTTC
TRBD1,TRBJ1-1,NA,TRBV30,CAWRNRDRWFSEAFF,TGTGCCTGGAGAAACCGGGACAGGTGGTTTTCTGAAGCTTTCTTT
NA,TRBJ1-2,few,TRBV3-1/TRBV3-2,CASSQDSQGSYGYTF,TGTGCCAGCAGCCAAGACTCCCAGGGTAGCTATGGCTACACCTTC
NA,TRBJ2-7,NA,TRBV12-1,CASSKAGHSTEQYF,TGTGCCAGCAGCAAAGCGGGACACTCCACCGAGCAGTACTTC
TRBD2,TRBJ2-7,NA,TRBV7-2,CASSQISGGIHEQYF,TGTGCCAGCAGCCAAATTAGCGGGGGGATTCACGAGCAGTACTTC
NA,TRBJ2-7,NA,TRBV4-1,CASSQRQASSYEQYF,TGCGCCAGCAGCCAGAGACAGGCGAGCTCCTACGAGCAGTACTTC
NA,TRBJ1-2,NA,TRBV13,CASSNGTDYGYTF,TGTGCCAGCAGCAACGGGACTGACTATGGCTACACCTTC
TRBD1,TRBJ1-6,NA,TRBV30,CAWRGQGARSPLHF,TGTGCCTGGAGAGGACAGGGGGCTCGTTCACCCCTCCACTTT
TRBD1,TRBJ1-1,NA,TRBV5-1,CASSPQGVGNTEAFF,TGCGCCAGCAGCCCACAGGGGGTAGGGAACACTGAAGCTTTCTTT
TRBD1,TRBJ2-1,NA,TRBV28,CASVDSGTGTYNEQFF,TGTGCCAGCGTCGATTCCGGGACAGGGACCTACAATGAGCAGTTCTTC
TRBD2,TRBJ2-5,few,TRBV4-1,CASSQDLRLAVETQYF,TGCGCCAGCAGCCAAGATCTTCGACTAGCGGTGGAGACCCAGTACTTC
TRBD1,TRBJ1-6,once,TRBV2,CASSDRTGAGLSYNSPLHF,TGTGCCAGCAGTGATCGGACAGGGGCAGGTTTGTCCTATAATTCACCCCTCCACTTT
NA,TRBJ1-5,NA,TRBV4-1,CASSQDSGQGALSSNQPQHF,NA
NA,TRBJ2-1,NA,TRBV19,CASSPRPNEQFF,TGTGCCAGTAGTCCCAGGCCCAATGAGCAGTTCTTC
TRBD2,TRBJ2-1,NA,TRBV28,CASSRGGETNEQFF,TGTGCCAGCAGCCGTGGGGGGGAAACCAATGAGCAGTTCTTC
NA,TRBJ2-1,few,TRBV7-7,CASSLGGSAYNEQFF,TGTGCTAGCAGCCTCGGGGGTAGTGCCTACAATGAGCAGTTCTTC
TRBD2,TRBJ2-3,NA,TRBV2,CASRLSSGVGTDTQYF,TGTGCCAGCAGACTCTCTAGCGGGGTTGGCACAGATACGCAGTATTTT
NA,TRBJ1-5,NA,TRBV6-5,CASSSNMGNQPQHF,TGTGCCAGCAGTTCTAATATGGGCAATCAGCCCCAGCATTTT